These 17 T cell receptor beta chains were sequenced from one sample in a study of shared T cell receptors in the human thymus. Data came from immunoSEQ multiplex PCR; TCRdb stores just in-frame clones and leaves some out. Of about 380,000 clones in the sample, around 95% were seen once. Input material: thymocytes. The receptors derive from a human donor.

The rearrangement joins TRBV28 to TRBJ2-1; D is perhaps TRBD1 (5 bases). CDR3 length: 15 amino acids. V shed 2 bases and J shed 2 bases, with 10 bases lying between them. Per the germline V gene, CDR1 is MDHEN and CDR2 is SYDVKM. CDR3 in DNA: TGTGCCAGCAGTTTAGCCCGACAGACCTACAATGAGCAGTTCTTC. The encoded protein is CASSLARQTYNEQFF.

The chain has TRBV14 and TRBJ1-4; 7 bases align to TRBD1. This CDR3 is built from 13 residues. Trimming removed 7 bases from V and 7 bases from J; junction bases left unmatched: 6. CDR1 SGHDN and CDR2 FVKESK come from the germline V gene. CDR3 sequence (DNA): TGTGCCAGCATGGGCGGGACAGTTGAAAAACTGTTTTTT. Protein sequence: CASMGGTVEKLFF. Using reference TRBV14 and TRBJ1-4 for the parts outside the CDR3, the full variable domain is EAGVTQFPSHSVIEKGQTVTLRCDPISGHDNLYWYRRVMGKEIKFLLHFVKESKQDESGMPNNRFLAERTGGTYSTLKVQPAELEDSGVYFCASMGGTVEKLFFGSGTQLSVL.

This clone was found once. The J gene is TRBJ2-1, the V gene TRBV7-3; TRBD2 matches 12 bases. J was trimmed by 10 bases and V by 1 base; bases with no gene match: 5. This CDR3 comprises 15 residues. Per germline, CDR1 SGHTA and CDR2 FQGTGA. CDR3 loop: CASSLRLAGVKEQFF. The CDR3 region has the DNA TGTGCCAGCAGCTTAAGACTAGCGGGAGTAAAGGAGCAGTTCTTC.

The chain joins TRBV28 to TRBJ2-7; D possibly corresponds to TRBD2 (6 bases). The CDR3 loop spans 15 amino acids. Germline lookup yields CDR1 MDHEN and CDR2 SYDVKM. V was pared by 6 bases and J by 1 base, with 16 bases between. This CDR3 reads CASSYGTGESYEQYF. The CDR3 DNA is TGTGCCAGCAGCTACGGGACGGGGGAGTCCTACGAGCAGTACTTC.

Only one count was recorded for this clone. The chain joins TRBV30 to TRBJ2-7; 7 bases match TRBD1. The junction had 6 bases not matched to a gene; V was cut back by 7 bases and J by 3 bases. This CDR3 region has 12 residues. CDR1 is GTSNPN and CDR2 is SVGIG in the germline V gene (reference sequence). This CDR3 is CALTDRDYEQYF. The DNA of the CDR3 is TGTGCCTTAACTGACAGGGACTACGAGCAGTACTTC.

The chain employs TRBV6-1 and TRBJ2-3, with D maybe TRBD2 (6 bases). V was clipped by 10 bases and J by 9 bases, with 20 bases between them. Germline V gives CDR1 MNHNS, CDR2 SASEGT. This CDR3 has 13 residues. For the CDR3, the DNA is TGTGCCACTACCTCCGGCCCGCGGGGAACGCAGTATTTT. As protein: CATTSGPRGTQYF.

CDR3 amino acids: CASLPLSSYEQYF. DNA of the CDR3: TGCGCCAGCTTACCCCTCAGCTCCTACGAGCAGTACTTC. The chain links TRBV5-1 to TRBJ2-7; the D is unclear. V was shortened by 7 bases and J by 0 bases, with 11 bases between the two germline ends. CDR1 SGHRS and CDR2 YFSETQ come from the germline V gene. This CDR3 is built from 13 residues. Full variable domain (rest looked up from reference TRBV5-1 and TRBJ2-7): KAGVTQTPRYLIKTRGQQVTLSCSPISGHRSVSWYQQTPGQGLQFLFEYFSETQRNKGNFPGRFSGRQFSNSRSEMNVSTLELGDSALYLCASLPLSSYEQYFGPGTRLTVT.

This clone was seen only once. The CDR3: CASSLIKRGSPPSYEQYF. The DNA of the CDR3 is TGTGCCAGCAGTCTAATAAAGCGGGGTTCACCTCCTTCCTACGAGCAGTACTTC. V usage is TRBV27 and J usage is TRBJ2-7; 7 nucleotides line up with TRBD2. Germline V gene sequence: CDR1 MNHEY, CDR2 SMNVEV (reference sequence). The CDR3 is made up of 18 amino acids. Trimming removed 5 bases from V and 1 base from J; junction bases left unmatched: 17.

The chain is built from TRBV2 and TRBJ2-1, with D perhaps being TRBD1 or TRBD2 (5 bases each). Germline V gene data show CDR1 as SNHLY and CDR2 as FYNNEI. This CDR3 is built from 14 residues. With 8 bases removed from V and 9 bases from J, the gap between germline ends came to 20 bases. The CDR3 protein is CASDGPLGECEQFF. The CDR3 DNA is TGTGCCAGCGATGGGCCTTTGGGGGAGTGTGAGCAGTTCTTC.

The genes are TRBV20-1 and TRBJ1-2; a possible D gene is TRBD1 (5 bases). The CDR3 extends over 11 amino acids. Germline-derived CDR1 and CDR2 are DFQATT and SNEGSKA (reference sequence). V was cut by 4 bases and J by 8 bases, with 11 bases left in between. CDR3 sequence: CSATTTDGYTF. The DNA for the CDR3 is TGCAGTGCTACTACGACAGACGGCTACACCTTC.

The J gene is TRBJ2-7, the V gene TRBV28; TRBD1 aligns across 8 bases. The CDR3 has 16 amino acids. Per the germline V gene, CDR1 is MDHEN and CDR2 is SYDVKM. The trim removed 2 bases at V and 4 bases at J, leaving 10 bases unmatched. For the CDR3, the DNA is TGTGCCAGCAGTTTACCAAACAGGGGGATTTTATACGAGCAGTACTTC. This gives the protein CASSLPNRGILYEQYF.

This chain connects TRBV19 to TRBJ2-3; 8 positions match TRBD2. The CDR3 contains 15 residues. Germline V gene data show CDR1 as LNHDA and CDR2 as SQIVND (reference sequence). Trimming at V came to 5 bases and at J to 6 bases, leaving 10 bases not matched to a gene. In DNA form, the CDR3 reads TGTGCCAGTAGTCTTCTCCGGGGGGGAACCGATACGCAGTATTTT. Protein: CASSLLRGGTDTQYF.

The sample holds one count of this clone. The V gene is TRBV7-9, the J gene TRBJ2-2, with a weak D call TRBD2 (7 bases). V lost 2 bases, J lost 6 bases, and 16 bases lay in between. The CDR3 runs 16 residues. The germline V gene has CDR1 SEHNR and CDR2 FQNEAQ (reference sequence). For the CDR3, the DNA is TGTGCCAGCAGCTTACCCAGGGGAGGGTCCCCCGGGGAGCTGTTTTTT. Amino acid sequence: CASSLPRGGSPGELFF.

The V call is TRBV27, the J call TRBJ1-1, with 7 bases fitting TRBD1. Germline V gene lookup returns CDR1 MNHEY and CDR2 SMNVEV (reference sequence). Trimming removed 5 bases from V and 11 bases from J; junction bases left unmatched: 17. The CDR3 covers 15 residues. The chain's CDR3 is CASSLRQGLGLAAFF. The CDR3 bases are TGTGCCAGCAGTCTTAGACAGGGTCTTGGGTTGGCCGCTTTCTTT.

The chain is built from TRBV5-1 and TRBJ1-1; D ambiguous. Germline loops: CDR1 SGHRS, CDR2 YFSETQ. V gave up 5 bases and J gave up 4 bases, with 6 bases separating them. This CDR3 is built from 11 residues. CDR3 region: CASRESTEAFF. The CDR3 DNA sequence: TGCGCCAGCAGGGAAAGCACTGAAGCTTTCTTT.

This sequence joins TRBV7-2 and TRBJ2-7; unclear D gene. The CDR3 has 16 amino acids. Germline lookup yields CDR1 SGHTA and CDR2 FQGNSA. Deletions cut 7 bases from V and 9 bases from J, with 28 bases between. Here the CDR3 reads CASKLGGDGPRCRQYF. The CDR3 nucleotides are TGTGCCAGCAAATTAGGTGGTGACGGGCCTCGCTGCAGGCAGTACTTC.

This rearrangement joins TRBV30 to TRBJ2-2; TRBD1 might be the D (5 bases). Germline CDR1 is GTSNPN and CDR2 is SVGIG (reference sequence). The length of the CDR3 is 14 residues. V lost 3 bases and J lost 1, with 9 bases in between. The CDR3 here is CAWSGQGNTGELFF. In DNA form, the CDR3 reads TGTGCCTGGAGCGGCCAGGGGAACACCGGGGAGCTGTTTTTT.